This T cell receptor (beta chain) was identified during a study of blood T cell repertoires in COVID-19. Study information: Samples taken during acute and convalescent COVID-19 were collected in the United States, Italy and Spain. T cells, B-cell-depleted T cells, or PBMCs supplied cDNA or gDNA.

During active infection, Seattle patients enrolled and were then monitored through disease. J was trimmed by 0 bases and V by 7 bases; bases with no gene match: 6. The CDR3 is 15 residues long. Germline loops: CDR1 MRHNA, CDR2 SNTAGT. Original data processing: Reference gene primer amplification in the assay estimated nucleated cell counts. Profiling relied on immunoSEQ multiplex PCR, and the TCRdb table lists in-frame clones only, not all of them. The V and J calls and clone size come from that table; D and trimming were worked out from the DNA. The repertoire consists of tens of thousands of clones, with roughly four fifths occurring once and the leading ten covering roughly 29%.

The rearrangement links TRBV6-4 to TRBJ2-3, with 8 bases aligning to TRBD2. This TCR was recovered from a woman of 80 years or more with COVID-19, enrolled during active disease. The sample was peripheral blood. The chain's CDR3 is CASTLSGASTDTQYF. CDR3 nucleotide sequence: TGTGCCAGCACCCTTAGCGGGGCTAGCACAGATACGCAGTATTTT.